The clone carrying this TCR beta chain has more than one count but fewer than ten. The sample comes from a study of blood T cell repertoires in COVID-19. Study details: Material from acute and convalescent COVID-19 was sourced from the United States, Italy and Spain. From T cells, B-cell-depleted T cells, or PBMCs came the material, which was cDNA or gDNA.

Here immunoSEQ multiplex PCR was the method, and the copy in TCRdb shows in-frame clones only, minus some. Of over 40,000 clones listed, 70% to 85% were seen once; the top ten hold 13% to 15%. The CDR3 contains 14 residues. Germline V gene lookup returns CDR1 SGHDN and CDR2 FVKESK. The V gene lost 4 bases and the J gene lost 8 bases, with 15 bases spanning the gap. V usage is TRBV14 and J usage is TRBJ2-1; D ambiguous. This clonotype was obtained from a human donor in a cohort sampled during active COVID-19. The sequencing input was peripheral blood. CDR3: CASSRLPPPYEQFF. Written as DNA, the CDR3 is TGTGCCAGCAGCCGACTGCCTCCTCCCTATGAGCAGTTCTTC.